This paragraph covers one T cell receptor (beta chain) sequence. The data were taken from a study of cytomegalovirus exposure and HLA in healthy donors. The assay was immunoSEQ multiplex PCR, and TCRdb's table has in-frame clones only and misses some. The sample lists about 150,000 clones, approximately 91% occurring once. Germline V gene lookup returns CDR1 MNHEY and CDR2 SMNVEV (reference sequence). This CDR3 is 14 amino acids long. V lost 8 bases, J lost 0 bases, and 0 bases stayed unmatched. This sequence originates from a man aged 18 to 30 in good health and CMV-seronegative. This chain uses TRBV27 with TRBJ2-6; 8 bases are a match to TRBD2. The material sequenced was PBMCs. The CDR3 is CASGTSSGANVLTF. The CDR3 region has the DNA TGTGCCAGCGGGACTAGCTCTGGGGCCAACGTCCTGACTTTC.